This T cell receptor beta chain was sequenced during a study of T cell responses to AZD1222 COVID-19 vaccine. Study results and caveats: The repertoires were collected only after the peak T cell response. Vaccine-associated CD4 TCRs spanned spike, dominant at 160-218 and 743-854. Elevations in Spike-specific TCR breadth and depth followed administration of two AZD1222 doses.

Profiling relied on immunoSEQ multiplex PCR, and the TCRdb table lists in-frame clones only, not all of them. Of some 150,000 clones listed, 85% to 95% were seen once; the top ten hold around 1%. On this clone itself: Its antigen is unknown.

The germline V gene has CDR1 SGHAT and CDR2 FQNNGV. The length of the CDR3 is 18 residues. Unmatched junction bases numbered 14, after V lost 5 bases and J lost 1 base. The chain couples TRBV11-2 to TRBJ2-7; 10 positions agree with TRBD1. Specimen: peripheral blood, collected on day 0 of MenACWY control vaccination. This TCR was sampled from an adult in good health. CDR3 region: CASSPLARDRGRSYEQYF. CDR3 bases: TGTGCCAGCAGCCCGTTAGCCCGGGACAGGGGACGTTCCTACGAGCAGTACTTC.